The 30 T cell receptor beta chains given below trace back to one sample, sequenced in a study of cytomegalovirus exposure and HLA in healthy donors. The PCR made use of 60 Vbeta and 13 Jbeta primers. Assay used: immunoSEQ multiplex PCR; TCRdb lists only in-frame clones, some missing. There are 120,000 to 150,000 clones in the sample; about four fifths occur only once, and 4% to 4.5% lies in the top ten. What was sequenced was PBMCs. These receptors came from a woman aged 40 to 50 in good health and CMV-seropositive.

V is TRBV9 and J is TRBJ1-1, with D possibly TRBD1 on 5 matching bases. Germline CDR1 reads SGDLS; CDR2 reads YYNGEE. V was pared by 4 bases and J by 3 bases, with 19 bases between. The CDR3 spans 16 residues. The CDR3, as DNA: TGTGCCAGCAGCCCCGGGGGGACGGCGTTGGACACTGAAGCTTTCTTT. Its protein product is CASSPGGTALDTEAFF.

This clone was seen once. The V and J genes are TRBV7-8 and TRBJ1-5; 8 nucleotides align to TRBD1. This CDR3 spans 14 amino acids. The germline CDR1 and CDR2 sequences are SGHVS and FQNEAQ. Trimming cost V 3 bases and J 4 bases; bases outside gene matches: 2. CDR3 sequence reads: CASSFGQGNQPQHF. In nucleotides, the CDR3 is TGTGCCAGCAGCTTTGGACAGGGTAATCAGCCCCAGCATTTT.

This clone appeared a few times. This chain uses TRBV6-5 with TRBJ1-6; 10 bases line up with TRBD1. Trimming removed 5 bases from V and 6 bases from J; junction bases left unmatched: 1. CDR3 length equals 14 residues. CDR1 MNHEY and CDR2 SVGAGI come from the germline V gene. The CDR3 sequence: CASSRDRGNSPLHF. Here the CDR3 DNA reads TGTGCCAGCAGTCGGGACAGGGGTAATTCACCCCTCCACTTT.

This chain uses TRBV2 with TRBJ2-7; TRBD1 might be the D (5 bases). V dropped 7 bases and J dropped 5 bases, with 21 bases sitting between them. The CDR3 loop spans 15 amino acids. Germline values: CDR1 SNHLY, CDR2 FYNNEI. CDR3 in amino acids: CASIYGKGSINEQYF. In nucleotides, the CDR3 is TGTGCCAGCATCTACGGAAAGGGGTCCATCAACGAGCAGTACTTC.

The CDR3 DNA reads as TGTGCCAGCAGTGAAATGGGACACGTTAGCAATCAGCCCCAGCATTTT. Protein product: CASSEMGHVSNQPQHF. The chain employs TRBV6-1 and TRBJ1-5, with D possibly matching TRBD1 (6 bases). V was clipped by 2 bases and J by 0 bases, with 11 bases between them. Germline-derived CDR1 and CDR2 are MNHNS and SASEGT. CDR3 size: 16 residues.

The rearrangement joins TRBV7-3 to TRBJ2-3, with D unclear. The V end lost 1 base, the J end lost 5 bases, and 7 bases lay between the germline ends. The germline V gene encodes CDR1 SGHTA and CDR2 FQGTGA. This CDR3 is 13 amino acids long. As DNA, the CDR3 is TGTGCCAGCAGCTTAAGTTTTCGAGATACGCAGTATTTT. This codes for CASSLSFRDTQYF.

The V and J genes are TRBV5-1 and TRBJ1-2; D remains unclear. Germline V gene sequence: CDR1 SGHRS, CDR2 YFSETQ. CDR3 length: 15 residues. V was pared by 1 base and J by 1 base, with 11 bases between. The CDR3 DNA is TGCGCCAGCAGCTTGTCGGCAGGAAATAACTATGGCTACACCTTC. This translates into CASSLSAGNNYGYTF.

The rearrangement joins TRBV28 to TRBJ1-6, with TRBD1 as a possible D gene (6 bases). The CDR3 runs 16 residues. The V end lost 3 bases, the J end lost 5 bases, and 14 bases lay between the germline ends. Germline V gene data show CDR1 as MDHEN and CDR2 as SYDVKM. The CDR3 bases are TGTGCCAGCAGTTTTTACAGGGTTTTCGATAATTCACCCCTCCACTTT. Its protein is CASSFYRVFDNSPLHF.

V gene TRBV6-5 combines with J gene TRBJ2-5; possible D gene TRBD1, 6 bases. Germline assignment: CDR1 MNHEY and CDR2 SVGAGI. V was shortened by 4 bases and J by 4 bases, with 19 bases between the two germline ends. The CDR3 has 16 residues. CDR3 sequence reads: CASSSRTGYNVETQYF. The CDR3 nucleotides are TGTGCCAGCAGTTCCAGAACAGGGTACAACGTAGAGACCCAGTACTTC.

The chain carries TRBV5-1 and TRBJ1-2; 9 positions agree with TRBD1. V shed 4 bases, J shed 6 bases, and the junction held 7 bases outside the gene matches. Germline CDR1 is SGHRS and CDR2 is YFSETQ. This CDR3 contains 14 residues. In nucleotides, the CDR3 is TGCGCCAGCAGCAGACCCGGGACAGGGCATGGCTACACCTTC. Protein product: CASSRPGTGHGYTF.

The genes are TRBV2 and TRBJ2-5; tentative D call: TRBD2 (5 bases). Per germline, CDR1 SNHLY and CDR2 FYNNEI. The CDR3 runs to 15 residues. V lost 3 bases, J lost 5 bases, and 16 bases lay in between. The CDR3 region is CASSDDSDFRETQYF. CDR3 in DNA: TGTGCCAGCAGTGACGACTCGGACTTTAGGGAGACCCAGTACTTC.

The V and J genes are TRBV20-1 and TRBJ1-3; the D is unclear. From germline, CDR1 is DFQATT and CDR2 SNEGSKA (reference sequence). V gave up 4 bases and J gave up 2 bases, with 3 bases separating them. The CDR3 runs to 11 residues. Written as DNA, the CDR3 is TGCAGTGCTATAGCTGGAAACACCATATATTTT. As protein: CSAIAGNTIYF.

The V gene is TRBV6-5, the J gene TRBJ2-5; 8 bases line up with TRBD2. CDR1 is MNHEY and CDR2 is SVGAGI in the germline V gene. V trimming: 4 bases; J trimming: 4 bases; junction bases outside the gene matches: 2. The CDR3 runs 13 residues. Here the CDR3 DNA reads TGTGCCAGCAGTTCAGCGGGGGTAGAGACCCAGTACTTC. Protein: CASSSAGVETQYF.

V usage is TRBV27 and J usage is TRBJ1-6, with D possibly TRBD1 on 5 matching bases. Germline V gene sequence: CDR1 MNHEY, CDR2 SMNVEV (reference sequence). The V and J ends lost 5 bases and 2 bases respectively, with 10 bases between them. The CDR3 covers 15 residues. The chain's CDR3 is CASSNGATYNSPLHF. CDR3 nucleotides: TGTGCCAGCAGTAATGGGGCCACCTATAATTCACCCCTCCACTTT.

V is TRBV4-2 and J is TRBJ1-2; D unclear. V was shortened by 0 bases and J by 5 bases, with 22 bases between the two germline ends. The germline gives CDR1 LGHNA, CDR2 YNFKEQ. The CDR3 has 18 residues. CDR3 loop: CASSQDVGRSRGRYGYTF. The CDR3 DNA sequence: TGTGCCAGCAGCCAAGACGTGGGGAGGTCGCGGGGAAGGTATGGCTACACCTTC.

The chain couples TRBV7-3 to TRBJ2-6, with D tentatively TRBD1 (6 bases). The CDR3 consists of 18 residues. V shed 5 bases and J shed 0 bases, with 17 bases lying between them. CDR1 SGHTA and CDR2 FQGTGA come from the germline V gene. The CDR3, as DNA: TGTGCCAGCAGCCAGCCGACAGGTCTAGACTCTGGGGCCAACGTCCTGACTTTC. This codes for CASSQPTGLDSGANVLTF.

CDR3 sequence reads: CASSRDRGTDTQYF. CDR3 nucleotide sequence: TGTGCCAGCAGTCGCGACAGGGGCACAGATACGCAGTATTTT. The V gene is TRBV7-2, the J gene TRBJ2-3; TRBD1 matches at 7 bases. V dropped 6 bases and J dropped 1; count of bases not matched to a gene: 4. In germline, CDR1 is SGHTA, CDR2 FQGNSA. The CDR3 consists of 14 residues.

The genes are TRBV6-5 and TRBJ2-7; perhaps TRBD2 as D (6 bases). Germline V gene lookup returns CDR1 MNHEY and CDR2 SVGAGI. Trimming shortened V by 0 bases and J by 2 bases, and 11 bases separated the two germline ends. This CDR3 region has 15 residues. The CDR3 coding sequence is TGTGCCAGCAGTTACTCCCCCGGAGGGCCCTACGAGCAGTACTTC. Translation: CASSYSPGGPYEQYF.

The J gene is TRBJ2-2, the V gene TRBV19; no clear D gene. Germline V gene lookup returns CDR1 LNHDA and CDR2 SQIVND (reference sequence). CDR3 length: 16 residues. Trimming took 3 bases from V and 0 from J, leaving 11 bases between them. CDR3 residues: CASSIDNSPNTGELFF. CDR3 nucleotides: TGTGCCAGTAGTATCGATAACAGTCCGAACACCGGGGAGCTGTTTTTT.

The CDR3 DNA reads as TGTGCCAGCAGACCCTCCGGGACAGCTAATGAAAAACTGTTTTTT. Its translation: CASRPSGTANEKLFF. The chain uses TRBV28 and TRBJ1-4, with 7 bases that match TRBD1. This CDR3 is built from 15 residues. The germline V gene has CDR1 MDHEN and CDR2 SYDVKM. V trimming: 6 bases; J trimming: 3 bases; junction bases outside the gene matches: 7.

The rearrangement links TRBV7-2 to TRBJ2-7, with 8 bases lining up with TRBD1. The V and J ends lost 1 base and 3 bases, in that order; junction bases with no gene match: 2. The germline CDR1 and CDR2 sequences are SGHTA and FQGNSA. The length of the CDR3 is 14 residues. The CDR3: CASSLEQGDYEQYF. CDR3 DNA sequence: TGTGCCAGCAGCTTAGAACAGGGGGACTACGAGCAGTACTTC.

V and J are TRBV6-5 and TRBJ1-2; 7 bases align to TRBD1. Trimming took 5 bases from V and 8 from J; bases not matched to a gene: 8. Germline CDR1 MNHEY, CDR2 SVGAGI. The CDR3 runs to 13 residues. CDR3 region: CASSARQGVGYTF. For the CDR3, the DNA is TGTGCCAGCAGTGCCCGACAGGGAGTAGGCTACACCTTC.

The rearrangement joins TRBV18 to TRBJ2-7, with 7 bases that match TRBD2. Germline V gives CDR1 KGHSH, CDR2 LQKENI. V lost 3 bases to trimming and J lost 5 bases; unmatched junction nucleotides: 10. This CDR3 is built from 15 residues. DNA for the CDR3: TGTGCCAGCTCACCCTACCGACTAGCCGAGGACGAGCAGTACTTC. Translation: CASSPYRLAEDEQYF.

The chain has TRBV9 and TRBJ2-5, with D perhaps matching TRBD2 (6 bases). This CDR3 spans 14 amino acids. The V end was cut by 0 bases, the J end by 4 bases, with 10 bases between. The germline gives CDR1 SGDLS, CDR2 YYNGEE. The CDR3 loop is CASSVGVGGETQYF. In DNA form, the CDR3 reads TGTGCCAGCAGCGTAGGGGTGGGAGGAGAGACCCAGTACTTC. The complete variable domain, with remaining parts taken from reference TRBV9 and TRBJ2-5, reads DSGVTQTPKHLITATGQRVTLRCSPRSGDLSVYWYQQSLDQGLQFLIQYYNGEERAKGNILERFSAQQFPDLHSELNLSSLELGDSALYFCASSVGVGGETQYFGPGTRLLVL.

The V call is TRBV27, the J call TRBJ2-2; a weak D match, TRBD2 (6 bases). Germline V lookup: CDR1 MNHEY, CDR2 SMNVEV (reference sequence). This CDR3 is 16 amino acids long. The V and J ends lost 8 bases and 6 bases respectively, with 22 bases between them. CDR3 loop: CASAIPGAGGAGELFF. Here the CDR3 DNA reads TGTGCCAGCGCTATTCCCGGGGCCGGAGGGGCCGGGGAGCTGTTTTTT.

Concerning this clone: Other nucleotide sequences in the sample specify the same CDR3. The chain combines TRBV28 with TRBJ1-2, with 8 bases lining up with TRBD1. Germline assignment: CDR1 MDHEN and CDR2 SYDVKM. Unmatched junction bases numbered 0, after V lost 2 bases and J lost 4 bases. The CDR3 is 13 amino acids. CDR3 bases: TGTGCCAGCAGTTTAGGACAGGGCTATGGCTACACCTTC. Its translation is CASSLGQGYGYTF.

The chain joins TRBV7-2 to TRBJ2-7; TRBD2 might be the D (6 bases). The germline gives CDR1 SGHTA, CDR2 FQGNSA. The CDR3 runs to 14 residues. Trimming stripped 5 bases from V and 7 bases from J, with 18 bases between. CDR3: CASSTARGRWEQYF. The CDR3, as DNA: TGTGCCAGCAGCACCGCCCGGGGGAGGTGGGAGCAGTACTTC.

The chain links TRBV21-1 to TRBJ2-7; TRBD1, the D gene given by the table, was not confirmed from the DNA. TRBV21-1 is a listed pseudogene. This CDR3 region has 14 residues. The CDR3 here is CASEESGQAYEQYF. The CDR3 nucleotides read TGTGCCAGCGAGGAGTCGGGACAGGCCTACGAGCAGTACTTC.

This chain uses TRBV4-3 with TRBJ2-2, with D possibly matching TRBD1 (6 bases). The CDR3 spans 17 residues. Trimming removed 1 base from V and 3 bases from J, with 15 bases in between. Germline V gene data show CDR1 as LGHNA and CDR2 as YSLEER. CDR3 in DNA: TGCGCCAGCAGCCAAGTGGTGGGGGCTGGTTACACCGGGGAGCTGTTTTTT. Translated: CASSQVVGAGYTGELFF.

Of note for this clone: Germline is not matched at one junction end, which may reflect a read error. V usage is TRBV6-1 and J usage is TRBJ2-1; 7 bases align to TRBD2. Germline CDR1 MNHNS, CDR2 SASEGT. This CDR3 region has 16 residues. The CDR3 region is CASTEYGRSSYNEQFF. The CDR3 DNA reads TGTGCCAGCACTGAATACGGGAGGTCCTCCTACAATGAGCAGTTCTTC.